Listed here are 10 T cell receptor beta chains from one sample, sequenced in a study of blood T cell repertoires in COVID-19. Assay used: immunoSEQ multiplex PCR; TCRdb lists only in-frame clones, some missing. The sample comprises some 89,000 clones, more than 75% of which are singletons, and 6.5% to 9% rests with the top ten. Specimen: peripheral blood. These TCRs come from a man between 65 and 80 years old with acute or convalescent COVID-19.

The chain uses TRBV28 and TRBJ1-5; TRBD1 matches at 7 bases. Germline CDR1 is MDHEN and CDR2 is SYDVKM. The V gene end was trimmed by 6 bases and the J gene end by 4 bases; junction bases not matched to a gene: 3. The CDR3 totals 13 residues. CDR3 protein: CASRGQLNQPQHF. CDR3 coding DNA: TGTGCCAGCAGGGGACAGCTTAATCAGCCCCAGCATTTT.

V and J are TRBV9 and TRBJ2-3; 11 bases are shared with TRBD2. Trimming took 3 bases from V and 0 from J; bases not matched to a gene: 6. Germline CDR1 is SGDLS and CDR2 is YYNGEE. CDR3 length equals 17 residues. The DNA for the CDR3 is TGTGCCAGCAGCGAGGCCCGGACTAGCGGGAGCACAGATACGCAGTATTTT. This encodes CASSEARTSGSTDTQYF.

This clone was detected ten times or more. This chain connects TRBV5-6 to TRBJ2-1; possible D gene TRBD2, 5 bases. CDR1 is SGHDT and CDR2 is YYEEEE in the germline V gene. The CDR3 runs 15 residues. Trimming shortened V by 5 bases and J by 3 bases, and 15 bases separated the two germline ends. CDR3 residues: CASSKTSPLYNEQFF. CDR3 nucleotides: TGTGCCAGCAGTAAAACTAGTCCCCTCTACAATGAGCAGTTCTTC.

There are a few counts of this clone. This sequence joins TRBV19 and TRBJ1-6, with 8 bases that match TRBD1. V trimming: 7 bases; J trimming: 7 bases; junction bases outside the gene matches: 9. Germline V gives CDR1 LNHDA, CDR2 SQIVND (reference sequence). The CDR3 length is 15 residues. CDR3 nucleotide sequence: TGTGCCAGTACTACAGACAGGGGCAACAATTCACCCCTCCACTTT. Amino acid sequence: CASTTDRGNNSPLHF.

This clone was seen only a few times. The rearrangement uses TRBV28 and TRBJ1-2; D is undetermined. This CDR3 region has 15 residues. Germline V lookup: CDR1 MDHEN, CDR2 SYDVKM. The ends were cut back, 3 bases at V and 0 bases at J, with 11 bases in the middle. CDR3 residues: CASSFEGWANYGYTF. In DNA form, the CDR3 reads TGTGCCAGCAGTTTCGAGGGTTGGGCTAACTATGGCTACACCTTC.

By sample fraction, this clone is medium-sized. The V gene is TRBV24-1, the J gene TRBJ1-4; D is unclear. The CDR3 contains 15 residues. V lost 2 bases and J lost 6, with 12 bases in between. Germline CDR1 KGHDR, CDR2 SFDVKD. CDR3 bases: TGTGCCACCAGTGATTCAGGCTATTGGGATGAAAAACTGTTTTTT. Its translation: CATSDSGYWDEKLFF.

The rearrangement joins TRBV27 to TRBJ1-4; D is unresolved. Germline CDR1 reads MNHEY; CDR2 reads SMNVEV (reference sequence). The CDR3 is made up of 12 amino acids. V shed 7 bases and J shed 4 bases, with 7 bases lying between them. CDR3 amino acids: CASKERNEKLFF. The DNA for the CDR3 is TGTGCCAGCAAGGAGCGTAATGAAAAACTGTTTTTT.

The chain joins TRBV6-6 to TRBJ2-7, with D unresolved. This CDR3 is built from 12 residues. Deletions cut 0 bases from V and 6 bases from J, with 6 bases between. From germline, CDR1 is MNHNY and CDR2 SVGAGI (reference sequence). The CDR3 coding sequence is TGTGCCAGCAGTTACTCCGCGGTCGAGCAGTACGTC. Amino acid sequence: CASSYSAVEQYV.

The gene calls are TRBV9 and TRBJ1-1; D remains unclear. The germline V gene encodes CDR1 SGDLS and CDR2 YYNGEE. Trimming cost V 1 base and J 7 bases, with 11 bases left between them. This CDR3 has 13 amino acids. The CDR3 sequence: CASSVMVGGEAFF. DNA for the CDR3: TGTGCCAGCAGCGTAATGGTAGGAGGTGAAGCTTTCTTT.

The gene calls are TRBV19 and TRBJ2-5; TRBD2 is a possible D gene (6 bases). This CDR3 is 17 amino acids long. Germline values: CDR1 LNHDA, CDR2 SQIVND (reference sequence). V gave up 4 bases and J gave up 0 bases, with 18 bases separating them. Here the CDR3 DNA reads TGTGCCAGTAGTAAGCTGAGGGGAGGAGGGAACCAAGAGACCCAGTACTTC. Residues: CASSKLRGGGNQETQYF.